This T cell receptor beta chain stems from a study of blood T cell repertoires in COVID-19. With 5 bases clipped from V and 4 bases from J, the junction kept 4 bases outside the gene matches. Germline V gene lookup returns CDR1 MRHNA and CDR2 SNTAGT. This CDR3 region has 14 residues. As originally analysed: Reference gene primers were amplified, and this amplification served to estimate nucleated cell counts. Clones were sequenced by immunoSEQ multiplex PCR, and TCRdb holds only the in-frame ones, with some missing. The V and J calls and clone size come from that table; D and trimming were worked out from the DNA. The sample consists of 100,000 to 150,000 clones, approximately 89% of them appearing once. This clone was seen only once.

This TCR was sampled from a man aged 50 to 60 with acute or convalescent COVID-19. This chain links TRBV6-4 with TRBJ2-1, with TRBD1 matching 8 bases. The sequenced material came from peripheral blood. The CDR3 here is CASSPGQAYNEQFF. CDR3 nucleotide sequence: TGTGCCAGCAGTCCGGGACAGGCTTACAATGAGCAGTTCTTC.